Below, 23 T cell receptor beta chains from the same sample are listed, as sequenced in a study of blood T cell repertoires in COVID-19. Some clones are missing from TCRdb's copy, which holds only in-frame ones; the method was immunoSEQ multiplex PCR. The table includes about 160,000 clones, 92% detected once. The sequencing input was peripheral blood. All receptors come from a man aged 25 to 40 with COVID-19, enrolled during active disease.

The V and J genes are TRBV6-5 and TRBJ1-1; 7 bases are shared with TRBD1. V lost 7 bases and J lost 4; bases outside the gene matches: 9. The germline V gene has CDR1 MNHEY and CDR2 SVGAGI. The CDR3 spans 14 residues. CDR3 DNA: TGTGCCAGCATTTATGACAGGGAAGGCACTGAAGCTTTCTTT. Its translation is CASIYDREGTEAFF.

The V gene is TRBV7-2, the J gene TRBJ1-6; 7 nucleotides match TRBD1. Trimming at V came to 1 base and at J to 7 bases, leaving 13 bases not matched to a gene. Germline V gene lookup returns CDR1 SGHTA and CDR2 FQGNSA. This CDR3 is built from 18 residues. For the CDR3, the DNA is TGTGCCAGCAGCTTAGTTCCCAACCGACAGGGTCTCAATTCACCCCTCCACTTT. This encodes CASSLVPNRQGLNSPLHF.

This sequence joins TRBV19 and TRBJ2-2, with a possible D match to TRBD2 (5 bases). The CDR3 is made up of 14 amino acids. V lost 2 bases, J lost 7 bases, and 11 bases lay in between. CDR1 and CDR2 from the germline V gene are LNHDA and SQIVND (reference sequence). In nucleotides, the CDR3 is TGTGCCAGTAGTATAAAGGGTGGGAGCGGGGAGCTGTTTTTT. Its translation: CASSIKGGSGELFF.

The chain employs TRBV6-5 and TRBJ1-1; D perhaps matches TRBD1 (6 bases). Germline assignment: CDR1 MNHEY and CDR2 SVGAGI. Trimming cost V 4 bases and J 1 base, with 10 bases left between them. The CDR3 contains 14 residues. The CDR3 loop reads CASSWGRGNTEAFF. In DNA, the CDR3 is TGTGCCAGCAGTTGGGGCAGGGGGAACACTGAAGCTTTCTTT.

J is TRBJ1-1 and V is TRBV3-1 (or the pseudogene TRBV3-2); weak D call: TRBD1 (5 bases). V lost 4 bases and J lost 3, with 9 bases in between. The CDR3 contains 13 residues. CDR1 and CDR2 from the germline V gene are LGHDT and YNNKEL (reference sequence). CDR3 in DNA: TGTGCCAGCAGCCGCAGGGTGGACACTGAAGCTTTCTTT. Its protein is CASSRRVDTEAFF.

For this clone: At the DNA level, this CDR3 is encoded by other sequences in the same sample as well. The chain carries TRBV29-1 and TRBJ1-1, with 7 nucleotides matching TRBD1. Germline CDR1 and CDR2: SQVTM and ANQGSEA. This CDR3 has 13 amino acids. J gave up 4 bases and V 6 bases, and 8 bases lay outside the gene matches. DNA for the CDR3: TGCAGCGTAGACAGGGCGGGGGGCACTGAAGCTTTCTTT. It yields the protein CSVDRAGGTEAFF.

In its sample, this clone was seen a few times. V is TRBV4-3 and J is TRBJ2-1; the match to TRBD2 covers 9 bases. From germline, CDR1 is LGHNA and CDR2 YSLEER. The length of the CDR3 is 18 residues. The ends lost 1 base at V and 1 base at J; junction bases unmatched: 8. CDR3 residues: CASSQGILSGGSYNEQFF. CDR3 in DNA: TGCGCCAGCAGCCAAGGTATTTTAAGCGGGGGGTCCTACAATGAGCAGTTCTTC.

The rearrangement joins TRBV5-1 to TRBJ1-1; TRBD1 agrees at 7 bases. The junction had 11 bases not matched to a gene; V was cut back by 2 bases and J by 7 bases. CDR1 is SGHRS, CDR2 YFSETQ, per germline. CDR3 length: 15 residues. The CDR3 nucleotides read TGCGCCAGCAGCTTAAGAACAGGGGCGATGAGTGAAGCTTTCTTT. It encodes CASSLRTGAMSEAFF.

In nucleotides, the CDR3 is TGTGCCAGCTCACCAAGACTAGCGGGTTCCCAAGAGACCCAGTACTTC. Its protein product is CASSPRLAGSQETQYF. The V and J genes are TRBV18 and TRBJ2-5; 10 nucleotides match TRBD2. The CDR3 totals 16 residues. V lost 2 bases and J lost 1; bases outside the gene matches: 4. Germline CDR1 reads KGHSH; CDR2 reads LQKENI.

This clone occurred a few times. This chain connects TRBV6-5 to TRBJ1-1, with 11 positions matching TRBD1. The trim removed 7 bases at V and 8 bases at J, leaving 9 bases unmatched. This CDR3 spans 14 amino acids. The germline CDR1 and CDR2 sequences are MNHEY and SVGAGI. CDR3: CASTRTGGFTEAFF. The CDR3 nucleotides are TGTGCCAGCACCCGGACAGGGGGCTTTACCGAAGCTTTCTTT.

The genes are TRBV18 and TRBJ1-2; 8 bases line up with TRBD1. The CDR3 sequence is 14 residues long. CDR1 KGHSH and CDR2 LQKENI come from the germline V gene. Unmatched junction bases numbered 5, after V lost 2 bases and J lost 6 bases. CDR3 loop: CASSPVRGPDGYTF. For the CDR3, the DNA is TGTGCCAGCTCACCAGTCAGGGGGCCTGATGGCTACACCTTC.

The chain joins TRBV19 to TRBJ2-1; D is uncertain. The CDR3 is 15 amino acids. Between the trimmed V and J ends, which lost 2 bases and 4 bases, there was a span of 12 bases. From germline, CDR1 is LNHDA and CDR2 SQIVND (reference sequence). The CDR3 DNA sequence: TGTGCCAGTAGTATAATAGACAACCTTTACAATGAGCAGTTCTTC. Residues: CASSIIDNLYNEQFF.

The count of this clone is one. This sequence joins TRBV4-1 and TRBJ1-1; a weak D match, TRBD1 (6 bases). Trimming removed 3 bases from V and 1 base from J, with 15 bases in between. The germline V gene has CDR1 MGHRA and CDR2 YSYEKL. The CDR3 is 16 residues long. CDR3 nucleotide sequence: TGCGCCAGCAGCCAGACCCCAGGGGCGGAGAACACTGAAGCTTTCTTT. It encodes CASSQTPGAENTEAFF.

The chain uses TRBV10-3 and TRBJ2-5, with TRBD1 identical over 7 bases. V trimming: 5 bases; J trimming: 5 bases; junction bases outside the gene matches: 5. This CDR3 comprises 13 residues. The germline CDR1 and CDR2 sequences are ENHRY and SYGVKD. The CDR3 DNA sequence: TGTGCCATCAGTACAGGGGAGCGGGAGACCCAGTACTTC. Its protein is CAISTGERETQYF.

This chain connects TRBV6-4 to TRBJ1-2; unclear D gene. Germline loops: CDR1 MRHNA, CDR2 SNTAGT. The V and J ends lost 6 bases and 4 bases respectively, with 6 bases between them. The CDR3 is 11 amino acids. CDR3 loop: CASRSSYGYTF. Here the CDR3 DNA reads TGTGCCAGCAGAAGTAGCTATGGCTACACCTTC.

This rearrangement joins TRBV7-2 to TRBJ2-5; 11 bases are shared with TRBD2. The V and J ends lost 4 bases and 4 bases, in that order; junction bases with no gene match: 11. The CDR3 runs 17 residues. Germline V gives CDR1 SGHTA, CDR2 FQGNSA. Written as DNA, the CDR3 is TGTGCCAGCAGCTCCCTACTAGCGGGGGATCCGCGAGAGACCCAGTACTTC. Translated: CASSSLLAGDPRETQYF.

The chain couples TRBV27 to TRBJ1-2; D is undetermined. The CDR3 contains 14 residues. V was cut by 4 bases and J by 2 bases, with 11 bases left in between. From germline, CDR1 is MNHEY and CDR2 SMNVEV (reference sequence). CDR3 sequence: CASSSLDGNYGYTF. In DNA, the CDR3 is TGTGCCAGCAGTTCCCTAGACGGCAACTATGGCTACACCTTC.

The CDR3 reads CASSSTGTTNEKLFF. The CDR3 DNA reads TGTGCCAGCTCATCCACAGGTACAACTAATGAAAAACTGTTTTTT. The rearrangement uses TRBV18 and TRBJ1-4; D possibly corresponds to TRBD1 (5 bases). Trimming took 5 bases from V and 0 from J, leaving 10 bases between them. Germline V lookup: CDR1 KGHSH, CDR2 LQKENI. The CDR3 runs to 15 residues.

This clone was found once. The chain combines TRBV15 with TRBJ2-2, with 8 bases matching TRBD1. Germline trimming cut 2 bases from V and 5 bases from J; bases unmatched to any gene: 4. Germline-derived CDR1 and CDR2 are LNHNV and YYDKDF (reference sequence). The CDR3 runs 15 residues. The CDR3 here is CATSRRTGRTGELFF. The CDR3 nucleotides are TGTGCCACCAGCAGAAGGACAGGGAGAACCGGGGAGCTGTTTTTT.

This clone turned up a few times. This sequence joins TRBV7-9 and TRBJ2-7; 7 nucleotides line up with TRBD1. Losses at the gene ends were 5 bases for V and 7 bases for J; bases not matched to a gene: 14. Germline V lookup: CDR1 SEHNR, CDR2 FQNEAQ (reference sequence). CDR3 length: 15 amino acids. Here the CDR3 reads CASSPGQSTMGEQYF. Here the CDR3 DNA reads TGTGCCAGCAGCCCGGGACAGTCGACGATGGGGGAGCAGTACTTC.

The chain employs TRBV5-4 and TRBJ1-4, with D perhaps TRBD1 (6 bases). Trimming pared 2 bases from V and 0 bases from J, leaving 17 bases between. Germline values: CDR1 SGHNT, CDR2 YYREEE (reference sequence). The CDR3 covers 18 residues. CDR3 residues: CASSFRVGRGSTNEKLFF. The CDR3 coding sequence is TGTGCCAGCAGCTTTCGGGTGGGCAGGGGTTCAACTAATGAAAAACTGTTTTTT.

The rearrangement joins TRBV6-2 or TRBV6-3 to TRBJ2-2, with 8 bases aligning to TRBD2. V gave up 3 bases and J gave up 3 bases; unmatched junction bases: 6. This CDR3 is built from 16 residues. Per germline, CDR1 MNHEY and CDR2 SVGEGT. Written as DNA, the CDR3 is TGTGCCAGCAGTTATAAGACTAGCGCCTACACCGGGGAGCTGTTTTTT. Amino acid sequence: CASSYKTSAYTGELFF.

V is TRBV18 and J is TRBJ1-2; D gene unclear. Germline lookup yields CDR1 KGHSH and CDR2 LQKENI. V shed 3 bases and J shed 3 bases, with 11 bases lying between them. The CDR3 contains 14 residues. CDR3 residues: CASSPLSFDYGYTF. CDR3 sequence (DNA): TGTGCCAGCTCACCTCTCAGTTTCGACTATGGCTACACCTTC. Based on the CDR3 plus reference TRBV18 and TRBJ1-2, the full variable domain is NAGVMQNPRHLVRRRGQEARLRCSPMKGHSHVYWYRQLPEEGLKFMVYLQKENIIDESGMPKERFSAEFPKEGPSILRIQQVVRGDSAAYFCASSPLSFDYGYTFGSGTRLTVV.